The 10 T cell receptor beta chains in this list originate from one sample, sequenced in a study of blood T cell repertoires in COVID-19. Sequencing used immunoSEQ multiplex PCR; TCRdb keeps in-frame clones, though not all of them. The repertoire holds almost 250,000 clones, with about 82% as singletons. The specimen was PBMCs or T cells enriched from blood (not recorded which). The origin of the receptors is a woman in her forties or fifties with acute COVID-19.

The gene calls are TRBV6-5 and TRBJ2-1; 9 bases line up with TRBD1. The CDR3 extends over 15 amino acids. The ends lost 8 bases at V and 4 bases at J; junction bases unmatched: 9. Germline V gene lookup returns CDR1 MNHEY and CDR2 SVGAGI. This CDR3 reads CASLNPGQGYNEQFF. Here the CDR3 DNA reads TGTGCCAGCTTAAACCCGGGACAGGGTTACAATGAGCAGTTCTTC.

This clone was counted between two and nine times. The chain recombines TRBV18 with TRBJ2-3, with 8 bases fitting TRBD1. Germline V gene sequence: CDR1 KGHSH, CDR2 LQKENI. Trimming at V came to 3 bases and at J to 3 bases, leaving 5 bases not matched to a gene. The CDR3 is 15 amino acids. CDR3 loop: CASSPARQGTDTQYF. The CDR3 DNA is TGTGCCAGCTCACCCGCCCGACAGGGGACAGATACGCAGTATTTT.

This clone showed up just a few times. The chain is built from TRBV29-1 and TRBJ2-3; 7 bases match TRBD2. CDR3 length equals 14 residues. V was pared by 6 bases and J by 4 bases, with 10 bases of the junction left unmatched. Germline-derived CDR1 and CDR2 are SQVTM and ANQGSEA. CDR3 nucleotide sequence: TGCAGCGTCCTGGAGCGGGACGGGGCAGATACGCAGTATTTT. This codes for CSVLERDGADTQYF.

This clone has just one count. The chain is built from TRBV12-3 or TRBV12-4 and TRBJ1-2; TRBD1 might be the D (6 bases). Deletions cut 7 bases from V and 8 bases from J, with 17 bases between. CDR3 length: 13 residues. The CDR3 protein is CASNLGGAEGYTF. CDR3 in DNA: TGTGCCAGCAACCTCGGGGGGGCGGAAGGCTACACCTTC.

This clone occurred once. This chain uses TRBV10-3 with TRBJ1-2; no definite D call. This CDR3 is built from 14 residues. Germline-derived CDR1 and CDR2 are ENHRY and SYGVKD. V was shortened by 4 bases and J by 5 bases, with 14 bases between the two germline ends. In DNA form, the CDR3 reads TGTGCCATCAGTGGTACCGGAGAAAGGTATGGCTACACCTTC. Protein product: CAISGTGERYGYTF.

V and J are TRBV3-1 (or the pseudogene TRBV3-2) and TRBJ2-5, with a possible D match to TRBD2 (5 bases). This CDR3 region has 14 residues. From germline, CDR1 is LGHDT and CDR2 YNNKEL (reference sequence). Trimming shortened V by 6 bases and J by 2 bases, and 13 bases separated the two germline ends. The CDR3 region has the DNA TGTGCCAGCAGACCCGACTGGGAGCAAGAGACCCAGTACTTC. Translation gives CASRPDWEQETQYF.

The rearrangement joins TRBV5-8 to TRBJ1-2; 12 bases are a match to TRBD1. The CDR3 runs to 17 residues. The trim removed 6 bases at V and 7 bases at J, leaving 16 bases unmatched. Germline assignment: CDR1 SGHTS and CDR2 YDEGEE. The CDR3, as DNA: TGTGCCAGCACACTACGGATTCCGGGACAGGGGGCGTCTGGCTACACCTTC. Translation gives CASTLRIPGQGASGYTF.

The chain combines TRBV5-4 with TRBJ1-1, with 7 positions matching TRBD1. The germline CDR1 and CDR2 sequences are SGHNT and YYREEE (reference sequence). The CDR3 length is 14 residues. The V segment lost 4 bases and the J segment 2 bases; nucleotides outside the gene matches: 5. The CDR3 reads CASSSAGGNTEAFF. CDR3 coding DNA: TGTGCCAGCAGCAGTGCAGGGGGAAACACTGAAGCTTTCTTT.

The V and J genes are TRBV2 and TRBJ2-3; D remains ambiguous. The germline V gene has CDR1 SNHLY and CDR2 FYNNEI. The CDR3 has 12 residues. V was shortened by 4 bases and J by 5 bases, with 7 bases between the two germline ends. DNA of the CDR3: TGTGCCAGCAGTGGACTGGGAGATACGCAGTATTTT. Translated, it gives CASSGLGDTQYF.

CDR3 DNA sequence: TGTGCCAGCAGCCTACAGGGGTCCTCAACTGAAGCTTTCTTT. Translated, it gives CASSLQGSSTEAFF. V is TRBV7-2 and J is TRBJ1-1, with 7 bases matching TRBD1. Germline trimming cut 5 bases from V and 5 bases from J; bases unmatched to any gene: 8. CDR1 is SGHTA and CDR2 is FQGNSA in the germline V gene. There are 14 residues in the CDR3.